This is a list of T cell receptor beta chains from one sample in a study of T-cell memory formation after mild COVID-19. TCRdb redid the calling of the 5' RACE reads with MiXCR, one entry per CDR3 protein. The table has roughly 400,000 distinct CDR3 sequences, roughly 15% seen once. Sequencing was done on a sample of PBMCs or a T cell subset sorted from them (not recorded which). These receptors all stem from a man between 18 and 29 years old who had mild COVID-19 (a few samples of this study predate the infection). Cell type and time point are not known. Each CDR3 is given with its conserved first and last residue. The size of a clone is reported for some rows only, either as once, few or many, or as a class for expanded clones.

V,size,CDR3
TRBV5-1,.,CASSPAGLDIQYF
TRBV5-1,.,CASSLEQKGNTIYF
TRBV7-2,many,CASSPHGGRDQPQHF
TRBV4-3,.,CASSPELGGAGNTIYF
TRBV20-1,.,CSARLPNQETQYF
TRBV2,.,CASSEQGVTDTQYF
TRBV7-9,.,CASRTLGKETQYF
TRBV5-1,few,CASSIGGGNTIYF
TRBV11-1,few,CASGTGTGTDTQYF
TRBV9,few,CASSVFTNTGELFF
TRBV5-1,.,CASSLDARGETDTQYF
TRBV19,.,CASSRSSIANYGYTF
TRBV7-2,.,CASSLRVGGDTQYF
TRBV29-1,.,CSPLRVNTEAFF
TRBV12-3/TRBV12-4,many,CASSLDSSGATDTQYF
TRBV20-1,.,CSASNRPYEQYF
TRBV6-5,.,CASRLPDNEQFF
TRBV5-1,few,CASSRDRMTDQYF
TRBV11-1,.,CASSLATGREAFF
TRBV7-8,.,CASSLGPYSTDTQYF
TRBV5-1,few,CASSIAGGAEKLFF
TRBV4-2,.,CASSLTASGWAGGETQYF
TRBV21-1,many,CASSKEDSLFSGNTIYF
TRBV7-2,few,CASSSRVANIQYF
TRBV12-5,.,CASGLVIGAQETQYF
TRBV13,few,CASSLGPGFRRYNEQFF
TRBV11-1,few,CASSRNGNEQFF
TRBV20-1,.,CSARGGPADTEAFF
TRBV6-1,few,CASSERGGDTKLFF
TRBV5-6,few,CASSPGTWGNEQFF
TRBV5-1,few,CASSGGPLPSEQFF
TRBV7-9,.,CASSFVAGGKTQYF
TRBV7-8,few,CASSPLGGAMNTEAFF
TRBV6-1,few,CASRPGQAYEQYF
TRBV7-6,few,CASSAPWSSYAF
TRBV5-1,few,CASSPRVLSGANVLTF
TRBV12-3/TRBV12-4,many,CASSLSGADTQYF
TRBV7-7,few,CASSRYSGRVNEQFF
TRBV6-2/TRBV6-3,.,CASSYAGLAGAVQETQYF
TRBV21-1,few,CASSKAPAGGLNYGYTF
TRBV18,few,CASSARHSPLHF
TRBV5-5,.,CASSSDRVESAQHF
TRBV7-2,few,CASSLSSGGALGTDTQYF
TRBV5-4,.,CASSSVGTSTDTQYF
TRBV9,.,CASSVDPTQGSVYGYTF
TRBV6-6,few,CASSVSEAKNIQYF
TRBV24-1,.,CATSHETGGYNEQFF
TRBV9,.,CASTKGAQRTDTQYF
TRBV4-2,few,CASSQEARQDNEKLFF
TRBV6-2/TRBV6-3,.,CASSVTSGDQETQYF
TRBV29-1,few,CSVVGGVETQYF
TRBV12-3/TRBV12-4,.,CASSQGQEINEQFF
TRBV6-6,.,CASGGLLETEAFF
TRBV7-9,many,CASSPGRSYGYTF